Following are 29 T cell receptor beta chains from one sample sequenced in a study of post-analysis software for immune sequencing data. Unique molecular identifiers were built into the TCR beta cDNA libraries. TCRdb re-analysed the PCR reads in MiXCR, keeping a single row per CDR3 protein. The sample consists of about 820,000 distinct CDR3 sequences, around 53% of them appearing once. These receptors have no identified antigens. The study, taken as a whole, reports: Controls had lower frequencies than patients of roughly five TRBV segments, which included TRBV5-6, TRBV5-1 and TRBV20-1.

Sequencing was carried out using blood. The receptors were sampled from a girl between 5 and 17 years old with multiple sclerosis.

This clonotype was counted between two and nine times. The chain carries TRBV12-3 or TRBV12-4 and TRBJ1-2; D is possibly TRBD1 (5 bases). The CDR3 runs 15 residues. V was cut by 7 bases and J by 8 bases, with 23 bases left in between. The CDR3 sequence is CASKTRDSNLKGYTF. The CDR3 nucleotides read TGTGCCAGCAAAACCCGGGACTCCAACCTCAAAGGCTACACCTTC.

Concerning this clonotype: As the CDR3 is not closed by the conserved phenylalanine or tryptophan, this likely results from a read error. The J gene is TRBJ2-1, the V gene TRBV20-1, with D perhaps TRBD1 (5 bases). The V end lost 1 base, the J end lost 5 bases, and 15 bases lay between the germline ends. The germline gives CDR1 DFQATT, CDR2 SNEGSKA (reference sequence). The CDR3 length is 15 residues. CDR3 nucleotide sequence: TGCAGTGCTAGAGCCGTGGGGCTCGCTAACAATGAGCAGTTCTCC. Its protein is CSARAVGLANNEQFS.

This clonotype was seen a handful of times. This chain joins TRBV24-1 and TRBJ2-5, with D perhaps matching TRBD1 (5 bases). Germline assignment: CDR1 KGHDR and CDR2 SFDVKD. The CDR3 contains 15 residues. V was clipped by 3 bases and J by 0 bases, with 10 bases between them. In nucleotides, the CDR3 is TGTGCCACCAGTGATCCGACAGAATACCAAGAGACCCAGTACTTC. Its protein is CATSDPTEYQETQYF.

This clonotype was seen ten or more times. This chain connects TRBV12-3 or TRBV12-4 to TRBJ1-2; D is unresolved. V was shortened by 3 bases and J by 1 base, with 0 bases between the two germline ends. CDR3 length: 11 amino acids. The CDR3 loop is CASSFNYGYTF. The CDR3 DNA sequence: TGTGCCAGCAGTTTTAACTATGGCTACACCTTC.

This clonotype showed up many times. The V and J genes are TRBV27 and TRBJ2-1, with TRBD2 matching 8 bases. The germline V gene has CDR1 MNHEY and CDR2 SMNVEV (reference sequence). V gave up 2 bases and J gave up 0 bases; unmatched junction bases: 0. The length of the CDR3 is 15 residues. The CDR3 DNA follows: TGTGCCAGCAGTTTAGGGACTAGCTCCTACAATGAGCAGTTCTTC. Its protein is CASSLGTSSYNEQFF.

This clonotype was seen a handful of times. The CDR3 loop reads CASSYGASGYTF. The CDR3 coding sequence is TGTGCCAGCAGTTACGGGGCTAGCGGCTACACCTTC. The genes are TRBV6-6 and TRBJ1-2; TRBD1 is a possible D gene (5 bases). Trimming took 2 bases from V and 8 from J, leaving 9 bases between them. Germline loops: CDR1 MNHNY, CDR2 SVGAGI (reference sequence). The CDR3 loop spans 12 amino acids.

This clonotype was found a few times. This chain links TRBV5-6 with TRBJ2-1, with 12 positions matching TRBD2. Germline CDR1 is SGHDT and CDR2 is YYEEEE. This CDR3 spans 16 amino acids. J was trimmed by 5 bases and V by 2 bases; bases with no gene match: 5. CDR3 nucleotides: TGTGCCAGCAGCTTCCCTAGACTAGCGGGAGACAATGAGCAGTTCTTC. Residues: CASSFPRLAGDNEQFF. The variable domain in full, with the rest retrieved from reference TRBV5-6 and TRBJ2-1, is DAGVTQSPTHLIKTRGQQVTLRCSPKSGHDTVSWYQQALGQGPQFIFQYYEEEERQRGNFPDRFSGHQFPNYSSELNVNALLLGDSALYLCASSFPRLAGDNEQFFGPGTRLTVL.

The chain is built from TRBV20-1 and TRBJ2-7, with 9 bases lining up with TRBD2. The assigned J gene may be wrong: the sequence end matches TRBJ2-5 better. From germline, CDR1 is DFQATT and CDR2 SNEGSKA (reference sequence). This CDR3 comprises 17 residues. The CDR3 protein is CSARDLRAGGRAETQYF. The CDR3 DNA reads TGCAGTGCTAGAGATTTGAGAGCGGGGGGCCGGGCTGAGACCCAGTACTTC.

This chain connects TRBV4-2 to TRBJ1-2; D may be TRBD1 (6 bases). Germline V gene lookup returns CDR1 LGHNA and CDR2 YNFKEQ. The CDR3 consists of 14 residues. Trimming stripped 3 bases from V and 5 bases from J, with 13 bases between. CDR3 in amino acids: CASSQGASEYGYTF. CDR3 sequence (DNA): TGTGCCAGCAGCCAGGGGGCCAGTGAGTATGGCTACACCTTC.

This chain links TRBV7-6 with TRBJ1-4, with a tentative D call TRBD1 (6 bases). Trimming removed 5 bases from V and 0 bases from J, with 16 bases in between. The CDR3 loop spans 17 amino acids. Germline-derived CDR1 and CDR2 are SGHVS and FNYEAQ. This chain's CDR3 is CASSRLRGHSTNEKLFF. The CDR3 DNA reads as TGTGCCAGCAGCCGCCTCCGGGGGCACTCAACTAATGAAAAACTGTTTTTT.

CDR3 amino acids: CASSGPGTGGKYGYTF. For the CDR3, the DNA is TGTGCCAGCAGTGGCCCCGGGACAGGGGGCAAATATGGCTACACCTTC. The J gene is TRBJ1-2, the V gene TRBV25-1; 12 bases align to TRBD1. Germline CDR1 and CDR2: MGHDK and SYGVNS. The CDR3 length is 16 residues. Unmatched junction bases numbered 8, after V lost 4 bases and J lost 5 bases.

Regarding this clonotype: Given the absence of the conserved phenylalanine or tryptophan at the CDR3 end, a read error is likely. This chain joins TRBV2 and TRBJ1-1; D is undetermined. The CDR3 extends over 14 amino acids. Germline lookup yields CDR1 SNHLY and CDR2 FYNNEI. Trimming took off 3 bases at V and 0 bases at J, with 8 bases between the two ends. The CDR3: CASSESSLNTEAFV. The DNA of the CDR3 is TGTGCCAGCAGTGAGTCTTCCCTGAACACTGAAGCTTTCGTT.

The chain couples TRBV18 to TRBJ2-1; 8 bases fit TRBD1. V lost 6 bases to trimming and J lost 6 bases; unmatched junction nucleotides: 16. The V gene's germline CDR1 is KGHSH and CDR2 LQKENI. The CDR3 consists of 17 residues. CDR3 in amino acids: CASSHGTGSTNSNEQFF. The CDR3 bases are TGTGCCAGCTCGCACGGGACAGGTAGTACCAATTCCAATGAGCAGTTCTTC.

The chain carries TRBV6-6 and TRBJ2-5; 8 bases line up with TRBD1. The V gene end was trimmed by 1 base and the J gene end by 4 bases; junction bases not matched to a gene: 8. CDR1 and CDR2 from the germline V gene are MNHNY and SVGAGI (reference sequence). The CDR3 totals 16 residues. The DNA of the CDR3 is TGTGCCAGCAGTTACTGGTCAGGGGGCGAGAGAGAGACCCAGTACTTC. It yields the protein CASSYWSGGERETQYF.

V gene TRBV14 combines with J gene TRBJ2-7; TRBD2 matches at 11 bases. V trimming: 2 bases; J trimming: 5 bases; junction bases outside the gene matches: 2. Germline V CDR1 and CDR2: SGHDN, FVKESK. This CDR3 contains 14 residues. CDR3 loop: CASSQLAGGHEQYF. CDR3 in DNA: TGTGCCAGCAGCCAACTAGCGGGAGGCCACGAGCAGTACTTC.

The J gene is TRBJ2-3, the V gene TRBV7-9, with 8 bases that match TRBD2. This CDR3 has 16 amino acids. Trimming took 5 bases from V and 4 from J; bases not matched to a gene: 11. The V gene's germline CDR1 is SEHNR and CDR2 FQNEAQ (reference sequence). DNA for the CDR3: TGTGCCAGCAGCCCAACCGGGACTAGAGGATCAGATACGCAGTATTTT. Translated: CASSPTGTRGSDTQYF.

The chain uses TRBV5-6 and TRBJ2-7; 7 positions agree with TRBD2. There are 14 residues in the CDR3. After removal of 5 bases from V and 2 bases from J, the junction contained 7 bases not matched to a gene. Per the germline V gene, CDR1 is SGHDT and CDR2 is YYEEEE. CDR3 loop: CASSLSGATYEQYF. The DNA for the CDR3 is TGTGCCAGCAGTTTGAGCGGGGCTACCTACGAGCAGTACTTC.

The chain employs TRBV7-9 and TRBJ2-7, with a weak D call TRBD2 (5 bases). There are 14 residues in the CDR3. V lost 0 bases and J lost 5, with 11 bases in between. The germline V gene has CDR1 SEHNR and CDR2 FQNEAQ (reference sequence). CDR3 sequence: CASSLALASHEQYF. The CDR3, as DNA: TGTGCCAGCAGCTTAGCGCTTGCTAGCCACGAGCAGTACTTC. Based on the CDR3 plus reference TRBV7-9 and TRBJ2-7, the full variable domain is DTGVSQNPRHKITKRGQNVTFRCDPISEHNRLYWYRQTLGQGPEFLTYFQNEAQLEKSRLLSDRFSAERPKGSFSTLEIQRTEQGDSAMYLCASSLALASHEQYFGPGTRLTVT.

The rearrangement joins TRBV5-1 to TRBJ2-1; 10 bases map to TRBD2. Unmatched junction bases numbered 7, after V lost 1 base and J lost 0 bases. The V gene's germline CDR1 is SGHRS and CDR2 YFSETQ. The CDR3 extends over 18 amino acids. The CDR3 nucleotides are TGCGCCAGCAGCTTGCCTACCCTAGCGGGGGTCTCCTACAATGAGCAGTTCTTC. Encoded protein: CASSLPTLAGVSYNEQFF.

This chain links TRBV5-1 with TRBJ2-3; 8 nucleotides match TRBD2. After removal of 3 bases from V and 2 bases from J, the junction contained 11 bases not matched to a gene. Germline CDR1 reads SGHRS; CDR2 reads YFSETQ. The CDR3 is made up of 17 amino acids. CDR3 coding DNA: TGCGCCAGCAGCTCGCCTTTTGCGGGGGGCCCCACAGATACGCAGTATTTT. Translating it yields CASSSPFAGGPTDTQYF.

This clonotype has only one observation. This chain joins TRBV12-5 and TRBJ2-7; D perhaps matches TRBD2 (6 bases). Germline CDR1 is LGHNT and CDR2 is FRNRAP. This CDR3 spans 15 amino acids. V was shortened by 1 base and J by 2 bases, with 12 bases between the two germline ends. CDR3 in DNA: TGTGCTAGTGGTTTGGGAGGGACTCGTACCTACGAGCAGTACTTC. It is translated as CASGLGGTRTYEQYF.

The DNA for the CDR3 is TGTGCCAGCAGCCTAAGCGGGGGGGCACGAGCAGGACCCTTCTACGAGCAGTACTTC. The encoded protein is CASSLSGGARAGPFYEQYF. The rearrangement joins TRBV7-2 to TRBJ2-7; TRBD2 matches 10 bases. J lost 3 bases, V lost 5 bases, and 19 bases had no gene match. Germline V gene data show CDR1 as SGHTA and CDR2 as FQGNSA. This CDR3 is 19 amino acids long. The complete variable domain, with remaining parts taken from reference TRBV7-2 and TRBJ2-7, reads GAGVSQSPSNKVTEKGKDVELRCDPISGHTALYWYRQSLGQGLEFLIYFQGNSAPDKSGLPSDRFSAERTGGSVSTLTIQRTQQEDSAVYLCASSLSGGARAGPFYEQYFGPGTRLTVT.

There are a few counts of this clonotype. The genes are TRBV5-5 and TRBJ2-1; a possible D gene is TRBD1 (6 bases). Germline-derived CDR1 and CDR2 are SGHKS and YYEKEE (reference sequence). The CDR3 is 15 amino acids. Trimming shortened V by 4 bases and J by 3 bases, and 14 bases separated the two germline ends. The CDR3 protein is CASSPQGQRYNEQFF. DNA for the CDR3: TGTGCCAGCAGCCCGCAAGGACAGCGCTACAATGAGCAGTTCTTC.

The V gene is TRBV5-1, the J gene TRBJ2-3; TRBD2 aligns across 11 bases. Germline CDR1 and CDR2: SGHRS and YFSETQ. V lost 2 bases to trimming and J lost 3 bases; unmatched junction nucleotides: 11. The CDR3 extends over 18 amino acids. CDR3 sequence (DNA): TGCGCCAGCAGCTTCAAACCGGGACTAGCGGAAACTACAGATACGCAGTATTTT. Its translation is CASSFKPGLAETTDTQYF.

The CDR3 loop is CASSASRQAQETQYF. DNA of the CDR3: TGTGCCAGCAGCGCCTCGAGGCAGGCCCAAGAGACCCAGTACTTC. The V gene is TRBV7-9, the J gene TRBJ2-5; D is unresolved. This CDR3 spans 15 amino acids. Germline CDR1 is SEHNR and CDR2 is FQNEAQ (reference sequence). Trimming took off 5 bases at V and 1 base at J, with 14 bases between the two ends.

This clonotype was observed a few times. The chain uses TRBV29-1 and TRBJ1-1, with TRBD1 identical over 7 bases. Losses at the gene ends were 3 bases for V and 0 bases for J; bases not matched to a gene: 7. Germline V lookup: CDR1 SQVTM, CDR2 ANQGSEA. CDR3 size: 15 residues. The CDR3 loop is CSVDLPDRVNTEAFF. CDR3 nucleotide sequence: TGCAGCGTTGATTTACCCGACAGGGTGAACACTGAAGCTTTCTTT.

This sequence joins TRBV12-3 or TRBV12-4 and TRBJ1-5, with D possibly matching TRBD1 (6 bases). The V end was cut by 5 bases, the J end by 0 bases, with 14 bases between. CDR3 size: 16 residues. Written as DNA, the CDR3 is TGTGCCAGCAGTCCTCAACAGGGCCGTAGCAATCAGCCCCAGCATTTT. Amino acids: CASSPQQGRSNQPQHF.

This clonotype has more than one count but fewer than ten. This sequence joins TRBV25-1 and TRBJ1-2; no firm D call. CDR1 is MGHDK and CDR2 is SYGVNS in the germline V gene. The V end lost 0 bases, the J end lost 5 bases, and 1 base lay between the germline ends. This CDR3 has 11 amino acids. The CDR3 loop is CASSEYYGYTF. In nucleotides, the CDR3 is TGTGCCAGCAGTGAATATTATGGCTACACCTTC.

V is TRBV3-1 and J is TRBJ2-4, with no clear D. The DNA end is a closer match to TRBJ2-7, so the J assignment may be wrong. This CDR3 contains 13 residues. Per germline, CDR1 LGHDT and CDR2 YNNKEL (reference sequence). The CDR3 DNA is TGTGCCAGCAGCAACAGCCAGACGTACGAGCAGTACTTC. Its translation: CASSNSQTYEQYF.